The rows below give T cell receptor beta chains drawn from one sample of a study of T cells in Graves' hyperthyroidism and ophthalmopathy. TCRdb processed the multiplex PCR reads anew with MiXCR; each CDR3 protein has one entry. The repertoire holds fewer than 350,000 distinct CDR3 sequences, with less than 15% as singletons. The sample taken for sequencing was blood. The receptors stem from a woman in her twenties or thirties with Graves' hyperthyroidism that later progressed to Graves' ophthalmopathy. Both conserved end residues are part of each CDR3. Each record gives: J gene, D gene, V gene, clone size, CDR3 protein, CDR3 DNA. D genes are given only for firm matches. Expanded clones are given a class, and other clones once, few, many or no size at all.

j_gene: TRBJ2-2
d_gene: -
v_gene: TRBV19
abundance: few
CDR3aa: CASGMGSPGELFF
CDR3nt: TGTGCCAGCGGAATGGGTAGCCCCGGGGAGCTGTTTTTT

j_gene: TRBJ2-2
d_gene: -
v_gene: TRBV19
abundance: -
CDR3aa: CASSKNRANTGELFF
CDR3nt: TGTGCCAGTAGCAAAAACCGGGCTAACACCGGGGAGCTGTTTTTT

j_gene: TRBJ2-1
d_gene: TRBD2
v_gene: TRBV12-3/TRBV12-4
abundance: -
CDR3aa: CASSELAGAINEQFF
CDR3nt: TGTGCCAGCAGTGAGCTAGCGGGAGCGATCAATGAGCAGTTCTTC

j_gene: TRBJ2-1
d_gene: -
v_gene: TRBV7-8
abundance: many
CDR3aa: CASSSYSNEQFF
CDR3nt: TGTGCCAGCAGCTCATATAGTAATGAGCAGTTCTTC

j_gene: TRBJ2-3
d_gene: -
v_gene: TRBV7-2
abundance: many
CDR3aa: CASSAGDFPDTQYF
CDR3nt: TGTGCCAGCAGCGCCGGGGACTTTCCAGATACGCAGTATTTT

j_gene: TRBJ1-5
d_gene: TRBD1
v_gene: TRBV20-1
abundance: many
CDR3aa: CSAQTGTGLANQPQHF
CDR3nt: TGCAGTGCCCAAACCGGGACAGGGTTGGCCAATCAGCCCCAGCATTTT

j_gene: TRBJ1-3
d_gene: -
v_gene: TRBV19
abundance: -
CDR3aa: CASRSRTGSETIYF
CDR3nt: TGTGCCAGTAGAAGCAGAACAGGGTCGGAGACCATATATTTT

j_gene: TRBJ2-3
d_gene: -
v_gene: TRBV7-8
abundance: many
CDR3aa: CASSLGLDTQYF
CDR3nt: TGTGCCAGCAGCTTAGGGTTAGATACGCAGTATTTT

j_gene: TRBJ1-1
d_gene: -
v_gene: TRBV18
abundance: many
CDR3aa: CASSPPGGMWTEAFF
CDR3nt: TGTGCCAGCTCACCACCCGGAGGGATGTGGACTGAAGCTTTCTTT

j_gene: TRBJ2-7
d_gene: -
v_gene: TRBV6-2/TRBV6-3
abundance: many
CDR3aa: CASSYGRPPNYEQYF
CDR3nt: TGTGCCAGCAGTTACGGGAGGCCGCCAAACTACGAGCAGTACTTC

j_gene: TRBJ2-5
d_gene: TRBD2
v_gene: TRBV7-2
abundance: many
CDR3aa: CASSSVAGAWETQYF
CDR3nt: TGTGCCAGCAGCTCAGTAGCGGGAGCATGGGAGACCCAGTACTTC

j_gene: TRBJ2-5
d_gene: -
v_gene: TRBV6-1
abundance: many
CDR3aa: CASSEGANVETQYF
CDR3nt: TGTGCCAGCAGTGAGGGCGCGAATGTAGAGACCCAGTACTTC

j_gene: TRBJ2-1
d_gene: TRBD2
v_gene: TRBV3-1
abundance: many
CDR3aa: CASSYTGTSGYNEQFF
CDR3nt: TGTGCCAGCAGCTATACCGGGACTAGCGGGTACAATGAGCAGTTCTTC

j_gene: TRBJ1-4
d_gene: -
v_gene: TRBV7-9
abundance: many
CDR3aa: CASSFVSGAEKLFF
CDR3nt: TGTGCCAGCAGCTTCGTTTCGGGGGCTGAAAAACTGTTTTTT

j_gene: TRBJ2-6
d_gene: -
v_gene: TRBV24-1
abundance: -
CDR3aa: CATSDTQEVSGANVLTF
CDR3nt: TGTGCCACCAGTGATACGCAGGAGGTCTCTGGGGCCAACGTCCTGACTTTC

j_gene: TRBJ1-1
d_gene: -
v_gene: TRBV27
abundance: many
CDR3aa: CASSLRWGGEAFF
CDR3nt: TGTGCCAGCAGTCTAAGGTGGGGGGGTGAAGCTTTCTTT

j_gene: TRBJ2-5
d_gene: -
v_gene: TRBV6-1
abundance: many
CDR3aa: CASSYDAGRQETQYF
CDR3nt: TGTGCCAGCAGTTACGATGCAGGGCGTCAAGAGACCCAGTACTTC

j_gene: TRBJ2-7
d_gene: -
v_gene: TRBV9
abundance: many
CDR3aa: CASSQTAMEHEQYF
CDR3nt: TGTGCCAGCAGCCAAACTGCAATGGAGCACGAGCAGTACTTC

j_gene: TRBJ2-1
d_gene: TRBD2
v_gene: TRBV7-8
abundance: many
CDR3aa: CASSYRTSGRGNEQFF
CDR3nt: TGTGCCAGCAGCTACCGGACTAGCGGGAGAGGGAATGAGCAGTTCTTC

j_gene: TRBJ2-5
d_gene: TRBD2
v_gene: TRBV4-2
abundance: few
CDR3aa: CASSRVLAGKQETQYF
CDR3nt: TGTGCCAGCAGCCGCGTACTAGCGGGCAAGCAAGAGACCCAGTACTTC

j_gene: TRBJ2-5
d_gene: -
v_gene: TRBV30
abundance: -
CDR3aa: CAWRGVRQETQYF
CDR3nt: TGTGCCTGGAGGGGCGTCAGGCAAGAGACCCAGTACTTC

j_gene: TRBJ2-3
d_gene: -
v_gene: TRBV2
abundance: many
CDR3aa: CASKRATDTQYF
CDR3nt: TGTGCCAGCAAAAGGGCAACAGATACGCAGTATTTT

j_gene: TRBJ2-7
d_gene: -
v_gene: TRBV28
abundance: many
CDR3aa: CASSPGTPSYEQYF
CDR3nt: TGTGCCAGCAGTCCCGGGACCCCCTCCTACGAGCAGTACTTC

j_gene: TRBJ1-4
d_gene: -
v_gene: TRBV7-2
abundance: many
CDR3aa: CASSLDREKLFF
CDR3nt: TGTGCCAGCAGCCTTGACCGGGAAAAACTGTTTTTT

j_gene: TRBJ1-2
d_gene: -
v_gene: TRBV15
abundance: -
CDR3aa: CATSREQLNYGYTF
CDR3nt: TGTGCCACCAGCAGAGAACAACTTAACTATGGCTACACCTTC

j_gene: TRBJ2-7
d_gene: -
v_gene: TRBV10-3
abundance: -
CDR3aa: CAVGFEQYF
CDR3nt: TGTGCCGTCGGTTTTGAGCAGTACTTC

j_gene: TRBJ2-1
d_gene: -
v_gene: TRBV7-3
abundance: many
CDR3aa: CASSIDNEQFF
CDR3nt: TGTGCCAGCAGTATCGACAATGAGCAGTTCTTC

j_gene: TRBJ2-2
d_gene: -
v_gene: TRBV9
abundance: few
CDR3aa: CASSVLGFPGELFF
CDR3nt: TGTGCCAGCAGCGTACTCGGTTTCCCCGGGGAGCTGTTTTTT